The 30 T cell receptor beta chains listed next were all sequenced from one sample in a study of CD8+ T cells in alopecia areata. Treatment described: oral pan-JAK inhibitor, 5-10 mg twice daily. After isolation, RNA underwent reverse transcription to generate cDNA as the sequencing template. The method was immunoSEQ multiplex PCR; TCRdb's version includes in-frame clones alone and lacks a portion of them. The sample lists over 35,000 clones, around nine tenths occurring once. The material sequenced was CD8+ T cells sorted from blood, taken at week 24, from a patient treated with tofacitinib. The source is a human donor with alopecia areata.

V gene TRBV5-5 combines with J gene TRBJ2-7, with D unresolved. Germline values: CDR1 SGHKS, CDR2 YYEKEE (reference sequence). V was clipped by 0 bases and J by 0 bases, with 7 bases between them. The CDR3 contains 14 residues. The CDR3 region has the DNA TGTGCCAGCAGCTTGGTCGCGGACTCCTACGAGCAGTACTTC. Its translation is CASSLVADSYEQYF.

The chain links TRBV27 to TRBJ2-5, with 8 bases identical to TRBD1. J was trimmed by 1 base and V by 5 bases; bases with no gene match: 9. The CDR3 is 16 amino acids. Germline CDR1 MNHEY, CDR2 SMNVEV (reference sequence). CDR3 protein: CASSRPGQGIQETQYF. CDR3 DNA sequence: TGTGCCAGCAGTCGCCCTGGACAGGGCATCCAAGAGACCCAGTACTTC.

This clone turned up a few times. The V gene is TRBV6-1, the J gene TRBJ2-2; 8 nucleotides agree with TRBD2. V shed 10 bases and J 3 bases; nucleotides not matched to a gene: 7. Germline loops: CDR1 MNHNS, CDR2 SASEGT. The CDR3 totals 14 residues. For the CDR3, the DNA is TGTGCCATCCTGGCCGGGGGGGACACCGGGGAGCTGTTTTTT. This gives the protein CAILAGGDTGELFF.

CDR3 residues: CASRTGTGAYEQYF. The CDR3 DNA follows: TGTGCCAGCAGAACCGGGACAGGGGCGTACGAGCAGTACTTC. This chain connects TRBV7-8 to TRBJ2-7, with 10 positions matching TRBD1. CDR1 and CDR2 (germline): SGHVS, FQNEAQ. Trimming took 6 bases from V and 4 from J; bases not matched to a gene: 6. The CDR3 extends over 14 amino acids.

The chain has TRBV28 and TRBJ2-5; D gene unclear. The V end was cut by 3 bases, the J end by 0 bases, with 8 bases between. Germline V gives CDR1 MDHEN, CDR2 SYDVKM. CDR3 length equals 14 residues. The CDR3 protein is CASSLSTYQETQYF. The CDR3, as DNA: TGTGCCAGCAGTTTGTCAACGTACCAAGAGACCCAGTACTTC.

The chain is built from TRBV27 and TRBJ2-3; D may correspond to TRBD1 or TRBD2 (5 bases each). Deletions cut 6 bases from V and 0 bases from J, with 16 bases between. Germline CDR1 and CDR2: MNHEY and SMNVEV (reference sequence). The CDR3 is 16 amino acids. The CDR3 sequence is CASRFGTRGSTDTQYF. The CDR3 coding sequence is TGTGCCAGCAGGTTTGGGACCCGGGGTAGCACAGATACGCAGTATTTT.

This chain links TRBV5-8 with TRBJ2-7; the D is unclear. The ends were cut back, 4 bases at V and 0 bases at J, with 14 bases in the middle. The CDR3 contains 15 residues. The germline gives CDR1 SGHTS, CDR2 YDEGEE. The CDR3 coding sequence is TGTGCCAGCAGCCCGTATGACTTCTCCTCCTACGAGCAGTACTTC. Amino acid sequence: CASSPYDFSSYEQYF.

The V and J genes are TRBV7-2 and TRBJ2-7; D not resolved. Trimming took off 1 base at V and 2 bases at J, with 6 bases between the two ends. Germline V gene sequence: CDR1 SGHTA, CDR2 FQGNSA. This CDR3 region has 13 residues. The CDR3 spells CASSLGEAYEQYF. The CDR3 coding sequence is TGTGCCAGCAGCTTAGGAGAAGCCTACGAGCAGTACTTC.

V gene TRBV28 combines with J gene TRBJ2-7; weak D call: TRBD1 (6 bases). The CDR3 covers 17 residues. Germline V gene lookup returns CDR1 MDHEN and CDR2 SYDVKM. The V end lost 2 bases, the J end lost 0 bases, and 17 bases lay between the germline ends. CDR3 DNA: TGTGCCAGCAGTTTAAAGTGGGCAGGGGACGACTCCTACGAGCAGTACTTC. Its protein is CASSLKWAGDDSYEQYF.

The chain uses TRBV28 and TRBJ2-3, with D perhaps TRBD1 (6 bases). The CDR3 has 18 amino acids. The V end was cut by 5 bases, the J end by 5 bases, with 26 bases between. From germline, CDR1 is MDHEN and CDR2 SYDVKM. This CDR3 is CASSPYFESGTRRDTQYF. The CDR3 DNA sequence: TGTGCCAGCAGTCCCTATTTTGAATCCGGGACAAGGAGAGATACGCAGTATTTT. The whole variable domain, filled in from reference TRBV28 and TRBJ2-3, reads DVKVTQSSRYLVKRTGEKVFLECVQDMDHENMFWYRQDPGLGLRLIYFSYDVKMKEKGDIPEGYSVSREKKERFSLILESASTNQTSMYLCASSPYFESGTRRDTQYFGPGTRLTVL.

This clone has more than one count but fewer than ten. This sequence joins TRBV6-1 and TRBJ2-3; D is tentatively TRBD1 or TRBD2 (7 bases each). The CDR3 loop spans 16 amino acids. Germline assignment: CDR1 MNHNS and CDR2 SASEGT. V gave up 1 base and J gave up 4 bases, with 15 bases separating them. In DNA, the CDR3 is TGTGCCAGCAGTGAAGAAGGGGGAGGGGGCGCAGATACGCAGTATTTT. Protein sequence: CASSEEGGGGADTQYF.

The genes are TRBV11-2 and TRBJ2-2; D gene uncertain. The germline V and J ends were trimmed by 1 base and 6 bases, with 6 bases remaining between them. The length of the CDR3 is 13 residues. The germline CDR1 and CDR2 sequences are SGHAT and FQNNGV. The CDR3 loop reads CASSLGVPGELFF. CDR3 sequence (DNA): TGTGCCAGCAGCTTAGGTGTTCCCGGGGAGCTGTTTTTT.

The chain employs TRBV28 and TRBJ2-3; no clear D gene. Germline-derived CDR1 and CDR2 are MDHEN and SYDVKM. The CDR3 is made up of 12 amino acids. The V end lost 3 bases, the J end lost 4 bases, and 5 bases lay between the germline ends. The CDR3 DNA follows: TGTGCCAGCAGTTTTTTGTCAGATACGCAGTATTTT. Amino acids: CASSFLSDTQYF.

The rearrangement uses TRBV15 and TRBJ2-1; D might be TRBD1 or TRBD2, each matching 5 bases. Germline assignment: CDR1 LNHNV and CDR2 YYDKDF (reference sequence). This CDR3 region has 15 residues. V was shortened by 5 bases and J by 0 bases, with 11 bases between the two germline ends. In DNA, the CDR3 is TGTGCCACCAGCTCGGGACCGCGCTCCTACAATGAGCAGTTCTTC. This codes for CATSSGPRSYNEQFF.

This chain uses TRBV30 with TRBJ2-7; 7 nucleotides line up with TRBD1. The CDR3 sequence is 12 residues long. Trimming at V came to 3 bases and at J to 5 bases, leaving 4 bases not matched to a gene. CDR1 is GTSNPN and CDR2 is SVGIG in the germline V gene (reference sequence). CDR3 protein: CAWSLTGDEQYF. CDR3 nucleotides: TGTGCCTGGAGCCTTACAGGGGACGAGCAGTACTTC.

CDR3 amino acids: CASRYNAGSYEQYF. Here the CDR3 DNA reads TGTGCCAGCAGATACAATGCGGGTTCCTACGAGCAGTACTTC. This rearrangement joins TRBV27 to TRBJ2-7; tentatively, D is TRBD2 (5 bases). The germline gives CDR1 MNHEY, CDR2 SMNVEV (reference sequence). The CDR3 is 14 amino acids. Trimming stripped 6 bases from V and 1 base from J, with 13 bases between.

The rearrangement uses TRBV6-5 and TRBJ1-1, with D maybe TRBD1 (6 bases). Germline CDR1 and CDR2: MNHEY and SVGAGI. The CDR3 extends over 14 amino acids. V gave up 6 bases and J gave up 4 bases, with 15 bases separating them. The CDR3 loop reads CASRKGGRATEAFF. As DNA, the CDR3 is TGTGCCAGCAGAAAGGGGGGGAGAGCCACTGAAGCTTTCTTT.

There are a few counts of this clone. J is TRBJ1-5 and V is TRBV30; D unclear. This CDR3 spans 15 amino acids. CDR1 is GTSNPN, CDR2 SVGIG, per germline (reference sequence). V dropped 0 bases and J dropped 0 bases, with 9 bases sitting between them. The CDR3 sequence: CAWSVDGNSNQPQHF. The CDR3 DNA reads as TGTGCCTGGAGTGTCGACGGGAATAGCAATCAGCCCCAGCATTTT.

The chain combines TRBV27 with TRBJ2-2; D unclear. Germline V gives CDR1 MNHEY, CDR2 SMNVEV (reference sequence). This CDR3 contains 13 residues. Trimming stripped 0 bases from V and 4 bases from J, with 3 bases between. DNA for the CDR3: TGTGCCAGCAGTTTATCCTCCACCGGGGAGCTGTTTTTT. Its translation: CASSLSSTGELFF.

This chain joins TRBV7-6 and TRBJ2-1, with D unresolved. The V end lost 5 bases, the J end lost 4 bases, and 9 bases lay between the germline ends. There are 13 residues in the CDR3. Germline V gene sequence: CDR1 SGHVS, CDR2 FNYEAQ. CDR3: CASSEIGYNEQFF. The CDR3 DNA reads as TGTGCCAGCAGCGAGATAGGGTACAATGAGCAGTTCTTC.

This chain uses TRBV5-5 with TRBJ2-7; no reliable D call. The ends were cut back, 0 bases at V and 3 bases at J, with 16 bases in the middle. The CDR3 totals 16 residues. The V gene's germline CDR1 is SGHKS and CDR2 YYEKEE (reference sequence). The CDR3 DNA reads as TGTGCCAGCAGCTTGGAGGCACTTCCTCGCCTCTACGAGCAGTACTTC. As protein: CASSLEALPRLYEQYF.

The genes are TRBV7-9 and TRBJ2-2; TRBD2 matches 12 bases. V trimming: 5 bases; J trimming: 1 base; junction bases outside the gene matches: 2. Germline V lookup: CDR1 SEHNR, CDR2 FQNEAQ (reference sequence). This CDR3 is 16 amino acids long. DNA of the CDR3: TGTGCCAGCAGCCCGACTAGCGGGGGGAACACCGGGGAGCTGTTTTTT. It codes for CASSPTSGGNTGELFF.

The J gene is TRBJ2-7, the V gene TRBV7-2; the D gene could be TRBD1 or TRBD2 (5 bases each). The V end lost 5 bases, the J end lost 4 bases, and 12 bases lay between the germline ends. The CDR3 extends over 13 amino acids. Germline lookup yields CDR1 SGHTA and CDR2 FQGNSA. This CDR3 reads CASSLKGPYEQYF. CDR3 coding DNA: TGTGCCAGCAGCCTCAAGGGACCATACGAGCAGTACTTC.

The chain links TRBV7-8 to TRBJ2-5; tentative D call: TRBD2 (6 bases). Germline loops: CDR1 SGHVS, CDR2 FQNEAQ. V lost 2 bases and J 2 bases, leaving 15 bases between the germline ends. This CDR3 spans 16 amino acids. The DNA for the CDR3 is TGTGCCAGCAGCTTATCTCCCTCTAGCGCTCAAGAGACCCAGTACTTC. It specifies CASSLSPSSAQETQYF.

CDR3: CASSLAGWGTDTQYF. The DNA for the CDR3 is TGTGCCAGCAGCTTGGCGGGATGGGGAACAGATACGCAGTATTTT. The chain joins TRBV7-3 to TRBJ2-3; D is perhaps TRBD2 (6 bases). CDR1 and CDR2 from the germline V gene are SGHTA and FQGTGA. Trimming left V 3 bases short and J 3 bases short, with 13 bases between. The CDR3 totals 15 residues.

This rearrangement joins TRBV29-1 to TRBJ2-7; TRBD1 agrees at 7 bases. CDR3 length: 13 amino acids. Germline trimming cut 3 bases from V and 2 bases from J; bases unmatched to any gene: 4. Germline V lookup: CDR1 SQVTM, CDR2 ANQGSEA. The CDR3 bases are TGCAGCGTTGATGGGGACAGAGCCTACGAGCAGTACTTC. This codes for CSVDGDRAYEQYF.

This rearrangement joins TRBV29-1 to TRBJ2-6; 12 bases are shared with TRBD1. The CDR3 is 17 residues long. The V gene end was trimmed by 2 bases and the J gene end by 2 bases; junction bases not matched to a gene: 4. Per germline, CDR1 SQVTM and CDR2 ANQGSEA. The CDR3, as DNA: TGCAGCGTTGAACCGGGACAGGGGGCTGCTGGGGCCAACGTCCTGACTTTC. Its protein is CSVEPGQGAAGANVLTF.

CDR3 nucleotide sequence: TGCGCCAGCAGCCAAGGGATTCCCCCCCAAGAGACCCAGTACTTC. Its protein is CASSQGIPPQETQYF. The chain carries TRBV4-1 and TRBJ2-5; D not resolved. Per germline, CDR1 MGHRA and CDR2 YSYEKL. V was shortened by 1 base and J by 1 base, with 10 bases between the two germline ends. There are 15 residues in the CDR3.

This rearrangement joins TRBV7-9 to TRBJ2-1; tentative D call: TRBD1 (5 bases). Between the trimmed V and J ends, which lost 2 bases and 5 bases, there was a span of 13 bases. From germline, CDR1 is SEHNR and CDR2 FQNEAQ (reference sequence). This CDR3 is 15 amino acids long. The chain's CDR3 is CASSLSSVGHNEQFF. CDR3 DNA sequence: TGTGCCAGCAGCTTATCATCTGTGGGGCACAATGAGCAGTTCTTC.

This clone showed up just once. The chain combines TRBV7-3 with TRBJ2-2; TRBD1 might be the D (5 bases). This CDR3 is built from 16 residues. The germline V gene has CDR1 SGHTA and CDR2 FQGTGA. V dropped 4 bases and J dropped 2 bases, with 14 bases sitting between them. Here the CDR3 reads CASSSLRGINTGELFF. CDR3 sequence (DNA): TGTGCCAGCAGCTCACTTAGGGGAATCAACACCGGGGAGCTGTTTTTT. Full variable domain (rest looked up from reference TRBV7-3 and TRBJ2-2): GAGVSQTPSNKVTEKGKYVELRCDPISGHTALYWYRQSLGQGPEFLIYFQGTGAADDSGLPNDRFFAVRPEGSVSTLKIQRTERGDSAVYLCASSSLRGINTGELFFGEGSRLTVL.